These 9 T cell receptor beta chains share one sample of origin, sequenced in a study of identical twins. Via MiXCR, TCRdb re-called the 5' RACE reads, giving one row per CDR3 protein. This sample has 350,000 or so distinct CDR3 sequences; around 9.7% occur once, and the top ten carry 8% to 9.5%. The sequenced sample consisted of naive T cells sorted from blood. Source of these receptors: a woman aged 45-65 years in good health.

The chain is built from TRBV14 and TRBJ1-2; D is undetermined. The V and J ends lost 4 bases and 7 bases respectively, with 22 bases between them. The germline V gene encodes CDR1 SGHDN and CDR2 FVKESK. The CDR3 runs 16 residues. The CDR3 DNA follows: TGTGCCAGCAGCCTAACGGGGATGGTTGCCTCCCTTGGCTACACCTTC. It encodes CASSLTGMVASLGYTF.

The chain couples TRBV6-5 to TRBJ2-1; 8 bases agree with TRBD2. CDR1 is MNHEY, CDR2 SVGAGI, per germline. The CDR3 runs to 15 residues. The V gene end was trimmed by 2 bases and the J gene end by 3 bases; junction bases not matched to a gene: 3. The CDR3 DNA reads TGTGCCAGCAGTTACACCGGGACTAGCTACAATGAGCAGTTCTTC. Translated, it gives CASSYTGTSYNEQFF.

This clonotype showed up just a few times. The V and J genes are TRBV6-4 and TRBJ2-5; a weak D match, TRBD2 (7 bases). This CDR3 has 15 amino acids. Trimming shortened V by 2 bases and J by 5 bases, and 15 bases separated the two germline ends. Germline V CDR1 and CDR2: MRHNA, SNTAGT. CDR3 region: CASSDRGGAKETQYF. In nucleotides, the CDR3 is TGTGCCAGCAGTGACCGTGGGGGGGCGAAGGAGACCCAGTACTTC.

The V gene is TRBV3-1, the J gene TRBJ2-3; D is tentatively TRBD1 or TRBD2 (5 bases each). CDR3 length: 14 residues. Germline V lookup: CDR1 LGHDT, CDR2 YNNKEL (reference sequence). V was pared by 4 bases and J by 3 bases, with 11 bases between. The CDR3 protein is CASSPWGRTDTQYF. For the CDR3, the DNA is TGTGCCAGCAGCCCTTGGGGGAGAACAGATACGCAGTATTTT.

The chain recombines TRBV9 with TRBJ2-5, with 7 bases that match TRBD2. Losses at the gene ends were 4 bases for V and 0 bases for J; bases not matched to a gene: 9. This CDR3 region has 16 residues. The germline V gene has CDR1 SGDLS and CDR2 YYNGEE. For the CDR3, the DNA is TGTGCCAGCAGCTTCCAAGGACTAGGCAACCAAGAGACCCAGTACTTC. Protein: CASSFQGLGNQETQYF.

V is TRBV6-5 and J is TRBJ2-5; perhaps TRBD1 as D (5 bases). This CDR3 comprises 19 residues. Germline assignment: CDR1 MNHEY and CDR2 SVGAGI. V was shortened by 6 bases and J by 8 bases, with 34 bases between the two germline ends. In DNA, the CDR3 is TGTGCCAGCAGCCACCCAAGCGAGACCGACAGATACAGAAGACCCACCCAGTACTTC. It codes for CASSHPSETDRYRRPTQYF.

This clonotype appeared a few times. The CDR3 region is CASSRPNTGELFF. The CDR3 DNA follows: TGCGCCAGCAGCCGCCCGAACACCGGGGAGCTGTTTTTT. The chain employs TRBV4-1 and TRBJ2-2; D unresolved. CDR3 size: 13 residues. The V and J ends lost 4 bases and 0 bases respectively, with 3 bases between them. Germline CDR1 and CDR2: MGHRA and YSYEKL.

In DNA, the CDR3 is TGTGCCAGCAGGCCTTTCGTGGGGAATGAGCAGTTCTTC. Translated, it gives CASRPFVGNEQFF. The rearrangement links TRBV6-2 or TRBV6-3 to TRBJ2-1; no clear D gene. The germline CDR1 and CDR2 sequences are MNHEY and SVGEGT. Trimming cost V 6 bases and J 7 bases, with 13 bases left between them. This CDR3 is built from 13 residues.

The CDR3 coding sequence is TGTGCCAGCCTCGTAGCGACTAGCGGTCCCTACAATGAGCAGTTCTTC. It is translated as CASLVATSGPYNEQFF. The rearrangement links TRBV21-1 to TRBJ2-1; the table gives TRBD2 as D, unverified against the DNA. TRBV21-1 is a pseudogene segment. The CDR3 runs 16 residues.